This TCR beta chain came from a study of shared clonotypes between healthy human individuals. The V segment lost 8 bases and the J segment 3 bases; nucleotides outside the gene matches: 4. The CDR3 loop spans 13 amino acids. CDR1 SGHTA and CDR2 FQGTGA come from the germline V gene. CD45RO-negative, CCR7-positively selected cells formed the naive CD8 fraction, excluding terminally differentiated effector memory CD45RA+ cells. This clone was counted once. Sequenced by immunoSEQ multiplex PCR; TCRdb stores in-frame clones only, minus some. This sample has millions of clones, with around 93% found just once.

The receptor was isolated from a man younger than 35 in good health. Some clones in this sample may be carry-over from other donors' samples. This chain uses TRBV7-3 with TRBJ2-7; TRBD2 matches at 10 bases. Sequenced input: naive CD8+ T cells from PBMCs. The CDR3 reads CASGIAGGYEQYF. Here the CDR3 DNA reads TGTGCCAGCGGCATAGCGGGGGGCTACGAGCAGTACTTC.